The 16 T cell receptor beta chains in this list originate from one sample, sequenced in a study of T cells in Graves' hyperthyroidism and ophthalmopathy. The CDR3 regions of TCR beta were amplified from RNA transcripts. First-round RT-PCR of the TCR CDR3 relied on the HTBI primer set. One entry per CDR3 protein, called by TCRdb with MiXCR from the multiplex PCR reads. The data show approximately 570,000 distinct CDR3 sequences, with nearly 20% seen just once and less than 55% held by the top ten. Specimen: blood. All receptors derive from a middle-aged man with Graves' ophthalmopathy.

This clonotype was seen at least ten times. The chain has TRBV5-1 and TRBJ1-1; D not certain. Trimming left V 0 bases short and J 5 bases short, with 17 bases between. This CDR3 is 16 amino acids long. The germline V gene encodes CDR1 SGHRS and CDR2 YFSETQ. In DNA, the CDR3 is TGCGCCAGCAGCTTGGGCGGAACTCGCGGGTATACTGAAGCTTTCTTT. As protein: CASSLGGTRGYTEAFF.

The chain couples TRBV7-6 to TRBJ2-3, with D perhaps matching TRBD2 (5 bases). The CDR3 contains 15 residues. Germline CDR1 is SGHVS and CDR2 is FNYEAQ. V lost 5 bases and J 2 bases, leaving 14 bases between the germline ends. The CDR3 region has the DNA TGTGCCAGCAGCCCCCTCGGACTGTACACAGATACGCAGTATTTT. Translating it yields CASSPLGLYTDTQYF.

This clonotype has more than one count but fewer than ten. J is TRBJ1-5 and V is TRBV28; unclear D gene. The V end lost 7 bases, the J end lost 9 bases, and 10 bases lay between the germline ends. This CDR3 is built from 11 residues. Germline CDR1 is MDHEN and CDR2 is SYDVKM. CDR3 nucleotides: TGTGCCAGCAACTCCTGGGGGCCCCAGCATTTT. This encodes CASNSWGPQHF. Full variable domain (missing parts from reference TRBV28 and TRBJ1-5): DVKVTQSSRYLVKRTGEKVFLECVQDMDHENMFWYRQDPGLGLRLIYFSYDVKMKEKGDIPEGYSVSREKKERFSLILESASTNQTSMYLCASNSWGPQHFGDGTRLSIL.

This clonotype occurred many times. The chain carries TRBV5-6 and TRBJ1-1; D gene ambiguous. V shed 8 bases and J shed 1 base, with 15 bases lying between them. Germline V lookup: CDR1 SGHDT, CDR2 YYEEEE. The CDR3 loop spans 14 amino acids. Written as DNA, the CDR3 is TGTGCCAGTAACAGAGTCAGCCCGAACACTGAAGCTTTCTTT. Translation gives CASNRVSPNTEAFF.

A few counts support this clonotype. The chain employs TRBV14 and TRBJ2-3, with 7 bases aligning to TRBD2. Trimming removed 6 bases from V and 6 bases from J; junction bases left unmatched: 12. Germline V gene sequence: CDR1 SGHDN, CDR2 FVKESK. This CDR3 contains 15 residues. Here the CDR3 DNA reads TGTGCCAGCAGTATCAGTAGCGGGTCCCTGGATACGCAGTATTTT. Protein: CASSISSGSLDTQYF. Complete variable domain (other parts from reference TRBV14 and TRBJ2-3): EAGVTQFPSHSVIEKGQTVTLRCDPISGHDNLYWYRRVMGKEIKFLLHFVKESKQDESGMPNNRFLAERTGGTYSTLKVQPAELEDSGVYFCASSISSGSLDTQYFGPGTRLTVL.

This clonotype was observed a few times. The rearrangement links TRBV6-1 to TRBJ2-2, with TRBD1 identical over 11 bases. Trimming removed 6 bases from V and 6 bases from J; junction bases left unmatched: 6. Germline V gene lookup returns CDR1 MNHNS and CDR2 SASEGT. The CDR3 length is 15 residues. This chain's CDR3 is CASRRTGGASGELFF. In DNA, the CDR3 is TGTGCCAGCAGGCGGACAGGGGGCGCTTCCGGGGAGCTGTTTTTT.

This sequence joins TRBV19 and TRBJ2-3; weak D call: TRBD2 (6 bases). V was clipped by 6 bases and J by 5 bases, with 9 bases between them. The CDR3 is 12 amino acids. The germline V gene has CDR1 LNHDA and CDR2 SQIVND (reference sequence). The CDR3, as DNA: TGTGCCAGTAGATCCGGGGGAGATACGCAGTATTTT. Translation gives CASRSGGDTQYF.

This clonotype was observed many times. The chain is built from TRBV27 and TRBJ2-7; 11 bases line up with TRBD2. In germline, CDR1 is MNHEY, CDR2 SMNVEV (reference sequence). V lost 4 bases and J lost 0; bases outside the gene matches: 5. The CDR3 has 16 residues. CDR3 protein: CASSSRGTSGSYEQYF. For the CDR3, the DNA is TGTGCCAGCAGTTCTCGGGGGACTAGCGGCTCCTACGAGCAGTACTTC.

Ten or more counts support this clonotype. The rearrangement links TRBV7-9 to TRBJ2-3; 11 nucleotides line up with TRBD2. Trimming removed 3 bases from V and 2 bases from J; junction bases left unmatched: 1. The CDR3 is made up of 15 amino acids. In germline, CDR1 is SEHNR, CDR2 FQNEAQ (reference sequence). CDR3 in amino acids: CASSLTSGATDTQYF. The CDR3 DNA reads as TGTGCCAGCAGCTTGACTAGCGGGGCCACAGATACGCAGTATTTT. The entire variable domain, with the rest obtained from reference TRBV7-9 and TRBJ2-3, is as follows: DTGVSQNPRHKITKRGQNVTFRCDPISEHNRLYWYRQTLGQGPEFLTYFQNEAQLEKSRLLSDRFSAERPKGSFSTLEIQRTEQGDSAMYLCASSLTSGATDTQYFGPGTRLTVL.

The chain couples TRBV5-4 to TRBJ1-2, with 7 positions matching TRBD1. Losses at the gene ends were 2 bases for V and 4 bases for J; bases not matched to a gene: 5. Germline V gene sequence: CDR1 SGHNT, CDR2 YYREEE (reference sequence). The CDR3 length is 14 residues. As DNA, the CDR3 is TGTGCCAGCAGCTTCCCGGGACAGCCCTATGGCTACACCTTC. Its translation: CASSFPGQPYGYTF.

With respect to this clonotype: A much larger clone lies a single base off, so this may be a read error. The rearrangement links TRBV4-3 to TRBJ2-1; 8 bases line up with TRBD1. Germline-derived CDR1 and CDR2 are LGHNA and YSLEER. V shed 2 bases, J shed 2 bases, and the junction held 11 bases outside the gene matches. The CDR3 runs 18 residues. CDR3 in DNA: TGCGCCAGCAGCCAACTGGCCACGAGACAGGGGCCCTACAATGAGCAGTTCTTC. Amino acids: CASSQLATRQGPYNEQFF.

The chain recombines TRBV11-3 with TRBJ2-7; D is ambiguous. The CDR3 runs to 16 residues. Between the trimmed V and J ends, which lost 1 base and 2 bases, there was a span of 15 bases. CDR1 SGHNT and CDR2 YENEEA come from the germline V gene. CDR3 in DNA: TGTGCCAGCAGCTTAGGAGAGTATGGGGTCGCCTACGAGCAGTACTTC. Protein sequence: CASSLGEYGVAYEQYF.

The V and J genes are TRBV28 and TRBJ1-1, with D maybe TRBD1 (6 bases). The CDR3 spans 15 residues. V dropped 5 bases and J dropped 4 bases, with 17 bases sitting between them. In germline, CDR1 is MDHEN, CDR2 SYDVKM. The CDR3 loop is CASSHEQTGATEAFF. In DNA form, the CDR3 reads TGTGCCAGCAGTCACGAGCAGACAGGCGCCACTGAAGCTTTCTTT.

This clonotype was detected ten times or more. This chain joins TRBV7-9 and TRBJ2-3, with 14 bases that match TRBD2. The J segment lost 5 bases and the V segment lost 5 bases, leaving 9 bases of the junction unmatched. Germline CDR1 SEHNR, CDR2 FQNEAQ (reference sequence). The CDR3 spans 17 residues. CDR3 sequence: CASSPRETSGRGDTQYF. The DNA for the CDR3 is TGTGCCAGCAGCCCCCGCGAGACTAGCGGGAGGGGAGATACGCAGTATTTT. The full variable domain, its missing parts supplied by reference TRBV7-9 and TRBJ2-3, is DTGVSQNPRHKITKRGQNVTFRCDPISEHNRLYWYRQTLGQGPEFLTYFQNEAQLEKSRLLSDRFSAERPKGSFSTLEIQRTEQGDSAMYLCASSPRETSGRGDTQYFGPGTRLTVL.

The chain has TRBV2 and TRBJ1-5, with D hard to call. Germline V gene lookup returns CDR1 SNHLY and CDR2 FYNNEI. V lost 8 bases and J 0 bases, leaving 2 bases between the germline ends. The CDR3 has 11 amino acids. As DNA, the CDR3 is TGTGCCAGCGGTAGCAATCAGCCCCAGCATTTT. This codes for CASGSNQPQHF.

This clonotype was seen many times. The chain carries TRBV5-1 and TRBJ2-3; D may be TRBD2 (7 bases). This CDR3 has 14 residues. With 4 bases removed from V and 0 bases from J, the gap between germline ends came to 9 bases. The germline CDR1 and CDR2 sequences are SGHRS and YFSETQ. The CDR3 DNA is TGCGCCAGCAGCGGGGGGGGCAGCACAGATACGCAGTATTTT. It codes for CASSGGGSTDTQYF.